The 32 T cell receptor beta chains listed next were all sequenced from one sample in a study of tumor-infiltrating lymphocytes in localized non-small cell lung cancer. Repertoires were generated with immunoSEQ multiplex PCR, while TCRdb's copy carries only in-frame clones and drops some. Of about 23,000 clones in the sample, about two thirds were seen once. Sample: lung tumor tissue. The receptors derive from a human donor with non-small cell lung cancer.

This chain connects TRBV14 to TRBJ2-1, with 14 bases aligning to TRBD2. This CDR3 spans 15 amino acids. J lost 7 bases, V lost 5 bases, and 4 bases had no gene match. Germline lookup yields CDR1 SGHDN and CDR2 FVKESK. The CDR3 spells CASSRLAGGRNEQFF. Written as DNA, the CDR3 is TGTGCCAGCAGCAGACTAGCGGGGGGGCGGAATGAGCAGTTCTTC.

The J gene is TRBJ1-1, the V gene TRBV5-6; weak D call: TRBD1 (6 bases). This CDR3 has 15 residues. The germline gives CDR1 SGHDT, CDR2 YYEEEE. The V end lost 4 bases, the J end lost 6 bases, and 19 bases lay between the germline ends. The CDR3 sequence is CASSADLTGGSEAFF. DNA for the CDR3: TGTGCCAGCAGCGCAGATCTGACAGGCGGTTCTGAAGCTTTCTTT. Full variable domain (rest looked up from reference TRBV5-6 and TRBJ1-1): DAGVTQSPTHLIKTRGQQVTLRCSPKSGHDTVSWYQQALGQGPQFIFQYYEEEERQRGNFPDRFSGHQFPNYSSELNVNALLLGDSALYLCASSADLTGGSEAFFGQGTRLTVV.

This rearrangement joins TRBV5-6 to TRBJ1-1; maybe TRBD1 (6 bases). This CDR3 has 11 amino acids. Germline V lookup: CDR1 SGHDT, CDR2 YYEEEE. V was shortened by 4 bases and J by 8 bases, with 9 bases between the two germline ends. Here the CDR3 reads CASSRTGEAFF. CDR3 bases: TGTGCCAGCAGCCGAACAGGGGAAGCTTTCTTT.

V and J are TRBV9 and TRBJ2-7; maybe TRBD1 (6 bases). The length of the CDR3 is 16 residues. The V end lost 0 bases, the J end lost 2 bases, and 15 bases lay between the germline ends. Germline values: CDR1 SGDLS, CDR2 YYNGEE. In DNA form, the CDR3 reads TGTGCCAGCAGCGTAGGATCAGGGGTTGTCGCCTACGAGCAGTACTTC. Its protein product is CASSVGSGVVAYEQYF. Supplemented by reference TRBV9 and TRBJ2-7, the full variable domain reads DSGVTQTPKHLITATGQRVTLRCSPRSGDLSVYWYQQSLDQGLQFLIQYYNGEERAKGNILERFSAQQFPDLHSELNLSSLELGDSALYFCASSVGSGVVAYEQYFGPGTRLTVT.

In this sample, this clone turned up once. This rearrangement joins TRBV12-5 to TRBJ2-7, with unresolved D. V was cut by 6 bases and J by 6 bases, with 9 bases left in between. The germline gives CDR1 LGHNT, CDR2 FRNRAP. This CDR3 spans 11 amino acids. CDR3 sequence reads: CASGTVTEQYF. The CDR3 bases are TGTGCTAGTGGGACTGTTACCGAGCAGTACTTC. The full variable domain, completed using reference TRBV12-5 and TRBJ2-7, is DARVTQTPRHKVTEMGQEVTMRCQPILGHNTVFWYRQTMMQGLELLAYFRNRAPLDDSGMPKDRFSAEMPDATLATLKIQPSEPRDSAVYFCASGTVTEQYFGPGTRLTVT.

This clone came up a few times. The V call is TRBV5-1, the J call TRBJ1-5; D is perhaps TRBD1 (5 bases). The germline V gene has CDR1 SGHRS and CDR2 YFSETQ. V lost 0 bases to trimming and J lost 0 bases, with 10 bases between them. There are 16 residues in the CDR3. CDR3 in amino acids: CASSLEGLYSNQPQHF. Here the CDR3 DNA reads TGCGCCAGCAGCTTGGAGGGACTATATAGCAATCAGCCCCAGCATTTT.

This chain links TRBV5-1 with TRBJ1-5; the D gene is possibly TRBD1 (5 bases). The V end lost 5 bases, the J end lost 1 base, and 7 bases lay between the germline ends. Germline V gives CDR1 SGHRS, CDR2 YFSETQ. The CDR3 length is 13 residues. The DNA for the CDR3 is TGCGCCAGCAGAAGGGACAGCAATCAGCCCCAGCATTTT. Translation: CASRRDSNQPQHF. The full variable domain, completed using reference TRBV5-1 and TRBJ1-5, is KAGVTQTPRYLIKTRGQQVTLSCSPISGHRSVSWYQQTPGQGLQFLFEYFSETQRNKGNFPGRFSGRQFSNSRSEMNVSTLELGDSALYLCASRRDSNQPQHFGDGTRLSIL.

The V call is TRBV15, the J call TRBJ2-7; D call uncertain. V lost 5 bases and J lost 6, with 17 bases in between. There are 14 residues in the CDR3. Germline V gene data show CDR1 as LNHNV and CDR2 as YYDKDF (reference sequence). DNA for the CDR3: TGTGCCACCAGCGCCGATATGGCCTCGGGCGAGCAGTACTTC. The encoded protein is CATSADMASGEQYF.

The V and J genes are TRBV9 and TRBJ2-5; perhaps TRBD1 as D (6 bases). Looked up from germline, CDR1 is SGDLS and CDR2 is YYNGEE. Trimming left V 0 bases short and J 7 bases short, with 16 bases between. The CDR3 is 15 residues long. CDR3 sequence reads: CASSVGSGGAMTQYF. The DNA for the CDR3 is TGTGCCAGCAGCGTAGGTTCTGGGGGCGCCATGACCCAGTACTTC.

The CDR3 region has the DNA TGTGCCTGGACCCCCCTCAACCCCGCTGAAGCTTTCTTT. It codes for CAWTPLNPAEAFF. The rearrangement joins TRBV30 to TRBJ1-1; no firm D call. The CDR3 runs to 13 residues. V was cut by 4 bases and J by 6 bases, with 15 bases left in between. Per germline, CDR1 GTSNPN and CDR2 SVGIG (reference sequence).

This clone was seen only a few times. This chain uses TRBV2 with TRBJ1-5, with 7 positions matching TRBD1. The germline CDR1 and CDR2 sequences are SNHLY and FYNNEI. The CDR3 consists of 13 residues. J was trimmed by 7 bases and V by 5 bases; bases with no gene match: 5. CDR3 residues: CASSQDRDQPQHF. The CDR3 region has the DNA TGTGCCAGCAGTCAAGACAGGGACCAGCCCCAGCATTTT.

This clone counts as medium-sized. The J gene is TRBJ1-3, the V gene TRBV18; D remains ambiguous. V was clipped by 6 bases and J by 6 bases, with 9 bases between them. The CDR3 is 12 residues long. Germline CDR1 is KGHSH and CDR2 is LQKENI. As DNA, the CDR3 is TGTGCCAGCTCCAGGCAGGAAAACACCATATATTTT. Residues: CASSRQENTIYF. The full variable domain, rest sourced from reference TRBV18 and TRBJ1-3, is NAGVMQNPRHLVRRRGQEARLRCSPMKGHSHVYWYRQLPEEGLKFMVYLQKENIIDESGMPKERFSAEFPKEGPSILRIQQVVRGDSAAYFCASSRQENTIYFGEGSWLTVV.

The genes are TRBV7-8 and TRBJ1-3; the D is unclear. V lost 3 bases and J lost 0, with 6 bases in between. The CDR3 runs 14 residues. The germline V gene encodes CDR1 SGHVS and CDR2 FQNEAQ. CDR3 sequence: CASSFRSSGNTIYF. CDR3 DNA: TGTGCCAGCAGCTTCAGAAGCTCTGGAAACACCATATATTTT. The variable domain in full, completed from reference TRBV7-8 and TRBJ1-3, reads GAGVSQSPRYKVAKRGQDVALRCDPISGHVSLFWYQQALGQGPEFLTYFQNEAQLDKSGLPSDRFFAERPEGSVSTLKIQRTQQEDSAVYLCASSFRSSGNTIYFGEGSWLTVV.

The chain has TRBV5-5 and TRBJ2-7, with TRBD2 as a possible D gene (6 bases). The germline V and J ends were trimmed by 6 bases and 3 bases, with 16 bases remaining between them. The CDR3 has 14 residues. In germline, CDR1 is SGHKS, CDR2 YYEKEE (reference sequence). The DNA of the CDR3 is TGTGCCAGCACCGATATGGGGGGTTTCTACGAGCAGTACTTC. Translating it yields CASTDMGGFYEQYF.

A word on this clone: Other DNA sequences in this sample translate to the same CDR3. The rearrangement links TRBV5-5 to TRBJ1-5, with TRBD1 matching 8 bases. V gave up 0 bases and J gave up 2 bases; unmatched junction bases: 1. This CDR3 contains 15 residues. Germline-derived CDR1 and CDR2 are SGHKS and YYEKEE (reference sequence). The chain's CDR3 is CASSLEGQGNQPQHF. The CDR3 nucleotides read TGTGCCAGCAGCTTGGAGGGACAGGGCAATCAGCCCCAGCATTTT.

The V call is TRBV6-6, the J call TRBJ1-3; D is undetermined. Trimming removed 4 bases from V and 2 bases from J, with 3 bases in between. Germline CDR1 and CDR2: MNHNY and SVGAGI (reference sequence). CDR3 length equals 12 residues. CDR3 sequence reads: CASSSPGNTIYF. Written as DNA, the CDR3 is TGTGCCAGCAGTTCTCCTGGAAACACCATATATTTT.

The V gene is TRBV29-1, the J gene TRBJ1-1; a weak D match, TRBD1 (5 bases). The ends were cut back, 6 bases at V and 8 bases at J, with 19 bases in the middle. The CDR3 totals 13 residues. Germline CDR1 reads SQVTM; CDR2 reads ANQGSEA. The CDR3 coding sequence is TGCAGCGTCCCCGGGGGAGGGATAGGGGAAGCTTTCTTT. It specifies CSVPGGGIGEAFF.

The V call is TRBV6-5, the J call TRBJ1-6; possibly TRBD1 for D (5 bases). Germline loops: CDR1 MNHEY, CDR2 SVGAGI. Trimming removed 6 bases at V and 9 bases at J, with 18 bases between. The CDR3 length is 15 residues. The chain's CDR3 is CASSSQGAGSSPLHF. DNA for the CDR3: TGTGCCAGCAGCAGTCAAGGGGCAGGGTCTTCACCCCTCCACTTT.

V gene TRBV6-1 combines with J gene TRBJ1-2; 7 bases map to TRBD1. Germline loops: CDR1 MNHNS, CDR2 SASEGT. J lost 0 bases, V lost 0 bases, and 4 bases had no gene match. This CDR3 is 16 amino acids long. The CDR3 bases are TGTGCCAGCAGTGAAGCGACAGGGTATACTAACTATGGCTACACCTTC. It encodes CASSEATGYTNYGYTF.

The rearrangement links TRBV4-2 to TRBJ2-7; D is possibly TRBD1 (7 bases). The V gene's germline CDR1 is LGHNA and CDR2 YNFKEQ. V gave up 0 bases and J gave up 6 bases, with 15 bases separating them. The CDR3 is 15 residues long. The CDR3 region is CASSQDNTQGGEQYF. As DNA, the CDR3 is TGTGCCAGCAGCCAAGATAATACCCAGGGGGGCGAGCAGTACTTC.

Written as DNA, the CDR3 is TGTGCCAGCAGCGTATCTAGCGGGGGGGCGCGGGAGCAGTACTTC. The encoded protein is CASSVSSGGAREQYF. The chain couples TRBV11-2 to TRBJ2-7; 12 bases are a match to TRBD2. V lost 5 bases and J lost 7; bases outside the gene matches: 9. The CDR3 runs to 15 residues. Per germline, CDR1 SGHAT and CDR2 FQNNGV.

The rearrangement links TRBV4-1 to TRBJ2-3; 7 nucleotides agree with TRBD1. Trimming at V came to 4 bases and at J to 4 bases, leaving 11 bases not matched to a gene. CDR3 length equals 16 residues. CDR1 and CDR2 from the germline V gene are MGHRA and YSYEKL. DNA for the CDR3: TGCGCCAGCAGCCCATCTCAGGGGGTCGGGGCAGATACGCAGTATTTT. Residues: CASSPSQGVGADTQYF.

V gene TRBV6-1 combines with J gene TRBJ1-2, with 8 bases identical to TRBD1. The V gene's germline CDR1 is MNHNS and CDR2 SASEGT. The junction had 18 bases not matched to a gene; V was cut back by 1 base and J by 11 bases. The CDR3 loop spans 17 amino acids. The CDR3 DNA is TGTGCCAGCAGTGAAGGGGCAGGGGGCGCTTCATTCGGGGGATACACCTTC. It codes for CASSEGAGGASFGGYTF.

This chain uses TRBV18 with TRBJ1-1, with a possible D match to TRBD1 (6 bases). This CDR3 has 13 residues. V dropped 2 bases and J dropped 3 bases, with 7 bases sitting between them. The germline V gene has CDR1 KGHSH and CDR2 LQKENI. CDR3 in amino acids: CASSPTGYTEAFF. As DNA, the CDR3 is TGTGCCAGCTCACCAACAGGGTACACTGAAGCTTTCTTT.

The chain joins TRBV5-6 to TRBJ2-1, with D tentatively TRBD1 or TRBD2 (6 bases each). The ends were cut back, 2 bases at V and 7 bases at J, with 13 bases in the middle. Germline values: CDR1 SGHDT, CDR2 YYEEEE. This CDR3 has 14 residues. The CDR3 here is CASSLGGLENEQFF. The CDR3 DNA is TGTGCCAGCAGCTTAGGGGGGCTGGAAAATGAGCAGTTCTTC. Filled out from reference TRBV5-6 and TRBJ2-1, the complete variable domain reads DAGVTQSPTHLIKTRGQQVTLRCSPKSGHDTVSWYQQALGQGPQFIFQYYEEEERQRGNFPDRFSGHQFPNYSSELNVNALLLGDSALYLCASSLGGLENEQFFGPGTRLTVL.

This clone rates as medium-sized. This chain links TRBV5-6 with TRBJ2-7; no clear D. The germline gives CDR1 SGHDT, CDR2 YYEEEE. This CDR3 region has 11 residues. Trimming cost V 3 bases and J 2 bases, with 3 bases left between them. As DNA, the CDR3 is TGTGCCAGCAGCTCCACCTACGAGCAGTACTTC. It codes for CASSSTYEQYF.

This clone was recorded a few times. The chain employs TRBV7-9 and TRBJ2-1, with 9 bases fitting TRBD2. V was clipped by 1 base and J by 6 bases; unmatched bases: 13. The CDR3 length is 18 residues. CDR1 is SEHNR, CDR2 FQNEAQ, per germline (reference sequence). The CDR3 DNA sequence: TGTGCCAGCAGCTTAGTAGGGCTAGCGGGGAGTGTAGCCAATGAGCAGTTCTTC. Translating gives CASSLVGLAGSVANEQFF.

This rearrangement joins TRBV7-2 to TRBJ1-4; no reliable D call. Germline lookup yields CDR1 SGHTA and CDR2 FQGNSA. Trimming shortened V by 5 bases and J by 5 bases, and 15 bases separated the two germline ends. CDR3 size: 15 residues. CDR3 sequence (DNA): TGTGCCAGCAGCCCTCGACAAGGAACAAATGAAAAACTGTTTTTT. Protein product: CASSPRQGTNEKLFF.

CDR3 nucleotides: TGTGCCAGCTCCCCAAGGGCGAGGAGCTCCTACAATGAGCAGTTCTTC. Translation gives CASSPRARSSYNEQFF. V is TRBV18 and J is TRBJ2-1; D remains unclear. V was cut by 6 bases and J by 0 bases, with 15 bases left in between. Germline lookup yields CDR1 KGHSH and CDR2 LQKENI. The CDR3 covers 16 residues.

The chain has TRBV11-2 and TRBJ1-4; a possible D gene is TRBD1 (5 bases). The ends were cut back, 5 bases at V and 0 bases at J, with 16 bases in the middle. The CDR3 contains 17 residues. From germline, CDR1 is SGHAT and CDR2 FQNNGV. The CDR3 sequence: CASSPGYSHATNEKLFF. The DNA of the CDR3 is TGTGCCAGCAGCCCAGGGTACAGCCATGCAACTAATGAAAAACTGTTTTTT.

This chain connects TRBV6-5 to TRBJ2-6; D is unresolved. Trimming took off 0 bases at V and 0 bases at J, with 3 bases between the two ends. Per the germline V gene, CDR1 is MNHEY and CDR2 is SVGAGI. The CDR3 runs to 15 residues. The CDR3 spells CASSYSSSGANVLTF. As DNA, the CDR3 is TGTGCCAGCAGTTACTCGAGCTCTGGGGCCAACGTCCTGACTTTC.

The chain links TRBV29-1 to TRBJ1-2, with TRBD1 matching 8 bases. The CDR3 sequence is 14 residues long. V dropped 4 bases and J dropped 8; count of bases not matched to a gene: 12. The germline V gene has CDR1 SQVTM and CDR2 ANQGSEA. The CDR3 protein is CSVAQGATGGGYTF. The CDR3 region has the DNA TGCAGCGTTGCCCAGGGGGCCACCGGGGGGGGCTACACCTTC.